This T cell receptor (beta chain) was sequenced during a study of molecular identifiers for immune sequencing clone quantification. CDR3 length equals 13 residues. Trimming shortened V by 2 bases and J by 2 bases, and 8 bases separated the two germline ends. The germline CDR1 and CDR2 sequences are SGHDT and YYEEEE. MiXCR was run by TCRdb on the PCR reads, yielding one entry per CDR3 protein. The data hold hundreds of thousands of distinct CDR3 sequences, with about 25% observed a single time. The sequenced sample was naive CD8+ T cells from blood, with Jurkat cell RNA spiked in. Specified subset: FACS-sorted CD8+CD4-CCR7+CD45RA+ naive T cells. This receptor was taken from a human donor in good health. Some libraries in this study had Jurkat cell RNA spiked in. V usage is TRBV5-6 and J usage is TRBJ2-7; weak D call: TRBD2 (5 bases). Here the CDR3 DNA reads TGTGCCAGCAGCTTCTGGACTGCCTACGAGCAGTACTTC. It encodes CASSFWTAYEQYF.